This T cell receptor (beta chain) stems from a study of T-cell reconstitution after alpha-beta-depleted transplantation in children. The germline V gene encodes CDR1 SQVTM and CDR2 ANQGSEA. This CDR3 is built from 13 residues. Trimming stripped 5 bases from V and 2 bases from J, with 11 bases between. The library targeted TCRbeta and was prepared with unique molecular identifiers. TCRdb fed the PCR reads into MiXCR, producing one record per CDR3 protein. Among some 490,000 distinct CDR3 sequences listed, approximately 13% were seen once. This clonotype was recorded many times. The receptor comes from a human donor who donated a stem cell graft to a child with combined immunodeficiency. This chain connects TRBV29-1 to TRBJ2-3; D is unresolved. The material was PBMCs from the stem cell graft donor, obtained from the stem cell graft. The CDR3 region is CSVKQKYTDTQYF. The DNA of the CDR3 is TGCAGCGTTAAACAGAAATACACAGATACGCAGTATTTT.